Each of the 32 T cell receptor beta chains below was sequenced from the same sample in a study of vaccination and CD4 T cells after COVID-19. Using its own MiXCR run on the PCR reads, TCRdb lists one record per CDR3 protein. Among 30,000 or so distinct CDR3 sequences listed, 49% were seen once. Time point specified: late sampling 161 to 241 days after vaccination in a few convalescent patients. Sequenced material: CD4+ T cells from blood, taken about 7 months after SARS-CoV-2 vaccination. Every receptor here comes from a human donor who had recovered from COVID-19.

The V and J genes are TRBV12-3 or TRBV12-4 and TRBJ1-5; 7 bases align to TRBD1. V lost 5 bases and J lost 4; bases outside the gene matches: 8. This CDR3 comprises 15 residues. The CDR3 loop reads CASSGRTGPNQPQHF. The DNA of the CDR3 is TGTGCCAGCAGTGGGCGGACAGGACCGAATCAGCCCCAGCATTTT.

V is TRBV10-1 and J is TRBJ2-7, with D perhaps matching TRBD1 (6 bases). The CDR3 contains 13 residues. Trimming took off 10 bases at V and 5 bases at J, with 18 bases between the two ends. Germline CDR1 WNHNN, CDR2 SYGVQD (reference sequence). In nucleotides, the CDR3 is TGCGCCACCCAACAGGGCCCTCGGGACGAGCAGTACTTC. Its protein is CATQQGPRDEQYF.

This clonotype was picked up a small number of times. The CDR3 DNA sequence: TGCAGTGCATGGGACAACTCCTACGAGCAGTACTTC. Translation gives CSAWDNSYEQYF. The genes are TRBV20-1 and TRBJ2-7, with a weak D call TRBD1 (6 bases). The CDR3 loop spans 12 amino acids. Trimming took 6 bases from V and 0 from J, leaving 9 bases between them. The germline V gene encodes CDR1 DFQATT and CDR2 SNEGSKA (reference sequence).

This clonotype was observed a handful of times. The chain couples TRBV6-5 to TRBJ1-6; no clear D gene. The CDR3 extends over 17 amino acids. V shed 0 bases and J shed 0 bases, with 9 bases lying between them. Germline V gene lookup returns CDR1 MNHEY and CDR2 SVGAGI. The CDR3 DNA follows: TGTGCCAGCAGTTACTCGACCGGGAGCTCCTATAATTCACCCCTCCACTTT. Translation: CASSYSTGSSYNSPLHF.

CDR3 residues: CASQAGAYNEQFF. CDR3 sequence (DNA): TGTGCCAGCCAAGCGGGAGCTTACAATGAGCAGTTCTTC. J is TRBJ2-1 and V is TRBV2; 8 nucleotides agree with TRBD2. V shed 8 bases, J shed 4 bases, and the junction held 4 bases outside the gene matches. CDR3 length: 13 amino acids. Germline V CDR1 and CDR2: SNHLY, FYNNEI.

The J gene is TRBJ1-1, the V gene TRBV6-5, with D possibly matching TRBD1 (6 bases). The V gene's germline CDR1 is MNHEY and CDR2 SVGAGI. V lost 0 bases and J 8 bases, leaving 16 bases between the germline ends. The CDR3 consists of 15 residues. This CDR3 reads CASSYSGSGVTEAFF. The CDR3 nucleotides are TGTGCCAGCAGTTACTCTGGTTCAGGGGTGACCGAAGCTTTCTTT.

The chain recombines TRBV20-1 with TRBJ2-7; 10 nucleotides agree with TRBD2. CDR1 and CDR2 from the germline V gene are DFQATT and SNEGSKA (reference sequence). This CDR3 has 15 residues. With 4 bases clipped from V and 2 bases from J, the junction kept 8 bases outside the gene matches. The CDR3 nucleotides read TGCAGTGCTACCAGCGGGAGGGCCTGGACCTACGAGCAGTACTTC. Its protein product is CSATSGRAWTYEQYF.

The chain has TRBV27 and TRBJ1-6; the match to TRBD1 covers 9 bases. The CDR3 totals 17 residues. CDR1 and CDR2 (germline): MNHEY, SMNVEV (reference sequence). J was trimmed by 7 bases and V by 2 bases; bases with no gene match: 9. The CDR3 DNA reads as TGTGCCAGCAGTTTACGGACAGGGGCAATATACAATTCACCCCTCCACTTT. It is translated as CASSLRTGAIYNSPLHF.

The V call is TRBV5-6, the J call TRBJ2-5; D call uncertain. Trimming left V 0 bases short and J 1 base short, with 10 bases between. The CDR3 consists of 15 residues. From germline, CDR1 is SGHDT and CDR2 YYEEEE. CDR3 region: CASSLVANAQETQYF. CDR3 coding DNA: TGTGCCAGCAGCTTGGTAGCTAACGCCCAAGAGACCCAGTACTTC.

The chain has TRBV6-2 or TRBV6-3 and TRBJ2-5; D gene unclear. Germline assignment: CDR1 MNHEY and CDR2 SVGEGT. CDR3 length equals 15 residues. Trimming pared 0 bases from V and 5 bases from J, leaving 13 bases between. The CDR3: CASSYSASSGETQYF. The CDR3 DNA is TGTGCCAGCAGTTACTCTGCAAGTTCCGGGGAGACCCAGTACTTC.

This sequence joins TRBV19 and TRBJ2-1, with D possibly being TRBD1 (6 bases). Germline-derived CDR1 and CDR2 are LNHDA and SQIVND (reference sequence). The V end lost 6 bases, the J end lost 0 bases, and 12 bases lay between the germline ends. This CDR3 is 15 amino acids long. The CDR3 region is CASSLSRGSYNEQFF. For the CDR3, the DNA is TGTGCCAGTAGCCTCAGCAGGGGCTCCTACAATGAGCAGTTCTTC.

This clonotype showed up just a few times. This rearrangement joins TRBV20-1 to TRBJ2-5; 7 bases match TRBD2. CDR3 size: 16 residues. Germline values: CDR1 DFQATT, CDR2 SNEGSKA (reference sequence). Trimming cost V 0 bases and J 5 bases; bases outside gene matches: 12. CDR3 sequence reads: CSARDTGGTRDETQYF. Written as DNA, the CDR3 is TGCAGTGCTAGAGATACCGGGGGGACCCGGGACGAGACCCAGTACTTC.

The rearrangement links TRBV4-2 to TRBJ1-2; 7 nucleotides line up with TRBD1. The V segment lost 2 bases and the J segment 3 bases; nucleotides outside the gene matches: 9. CDR3 length: 16 residues. Germline V CDR1 and CDR2: LGHNA, YNFKEQ. The CDR3 sequence: CASSQMAAGQHYGYTF. Written as DNA, the CDR3 is TGTGCCAGCAGCCAAATGGCCGCGGGACAGCACTATGGCTACACCTTC.

This clonotype came up a few times. The V call is TRBV15, the J call TRBJ2-1, with 8 bases matching TRBD2. The CDR3 consists of 14 residues. The germline CDR1 and CDR2 sequences are LNHNV and YYDKDF (reference sequence). The V gene end was trimmed by 5 bases and the J gene end by 4 bases; junction bases not matched to a gene: 4. In nucleotides, the CDR3 is TGTGCCACCAGCCCCCAGCGGGAGTACAATGAGCAGTTCTTC. Protein: CATSPQREYNEQFF.

This clonotype has only a few counts. The V call is TRBV20-1, the J call TRBJ1-2, with 7 bases aligning to TRBD1. This CDR3 has 14 amino acids. Looked up from germline, CDR1 is DFQATT and CDR2 is SNEGSKA (reference sequence). The V and J ends lost 3 bases and 6 bases, in that order; junction bases with no gene match: 10. The CDR3 is CSARTGRHWDGYTF. Written as DNA, the CDR3 is TGCAGTGCTAGGACAGGGAGGCACTGGGATGGCTACACCTTC.

The table lists this clonotype with a few counts. The chain recombines TRBV7-8 with TRBJ2-3, with D hard to call. V lost 1 base to trimming and J lost 11 bases, with 7 bases between them. CDR3 length: 11 amino acids. The V gene's germline CDR1 is SGHVS and CDR2 FQNEAQ. In DNA form, the CDR3 reads TGTGCCAGCAGCTTAGGATCAATGCAGTATTTT. This gives the protein CASSLGSMQYF.

The chain employs TRBV20-1 and TRBJ2-1; 10 nucleotides match TRBD2. This CDR3 has 15 residues. J gave up 6 bases and V 3 bases, and 8 bases lay outside the gene matches. Looked up from germline, CDR1 is DFQATT and CDR2 is SNEGSKA (reference sequence). This CDR3 reads CSASEPSGSFNEQFF. As DNA, the CDR3 is TGCAGTGCTAGCGAGCCTAGCGGGAGTTTCAATGAGCAGTTCTTC.

The DNA of the CDR3 is TGTGCCAGCAGCTTGGGAGGGCACACAGATACGCAGTATTTT. This codes for CASSLGGHTDTQYF. The V call is TRBV5-6, the J call TRBJ2-3, with D possibly TRBD2 on 5 matching bases. Trimming removed 0 bases at V and 2 bases at J, with 7 bases between. The CDR3 extends over 14 amino acids. The germline gives CDR1 SGHDT, CDR2 YYEEEE.

The genes are TRBV4-1 and TRBJ2-3; the D gene is possibly TRBD2 (6 bases). The CDR3 has 16 residues. V lost 4 bases and J 0 bases, leaving 14 bases between the germline ends. Germline V gives CDR1 MGHRA, CDR2 YSYEKL. CDR3 region: CASSLKPGLSTDTQYF. The CDR3 bases are TGCGCCAGCAGCCTCAAACCGGGACTTAGCACAGATACGCAGTATTTT.

The DNA of the CDR3 is TGTGCCAGCAGTGACCCGGGACAGAACATGAACACTGAAGCTTTCTTT. Protein: CASSDPGQNMNTEAFF. The chain recombines TRBV6-4 with TRBJ1-1, with 7 nucleotides matching TRBD1. With V trimmed by 2 bases and J by 0 bases, 6 bases remained unmatched. Germline assignment: CDR1 MRHNA and CDR2 SNTAGT. The CDR3 is made up of 16 amino acids.

This chain joins TRBV20-1 and TRBJ2-5; 10 nucleotides agree with TRBD2. Per the germline V gene, CDR1 is DFQATT and CDR2 is SNEGSKA (reference sequence). With 6 bases clipped from V and 4 bases from J, the junction kept 11 bases outside the gene matches. CDR3 length: 15 residues. Written as DNA, the CDR3 is TGCAGTGCGCCGAAGCGGGAGGGCCGGGGAGAGACCCAGTACTTC. It yields the protein CSAPKREGRGETQYF.

The rearrangement uses TRBV27 and TRBJ1-1; D gene uncertain. CDR1 is MNHEY and CDR2 is SMNVEV in the germline V gene (reference sequence). The CDR3 contains 14 residues. V lost 2 bases and J 1 base, leaving 8 bases between the germline ends. The CDR3 protein is CASSLRRENTEAFF. The CDR3, as DNA: TGTGCCAGCAGTTTACGACGGGAGAACACTGAAGCTTTCTTT.

The chain carries TRBV5-4 and TRBJ1-1; tentatively, D is TRBD1 (6 bases). This CDR3 is 14 amino acids long. Germline V gene data show CDR1 as SGHNT and CDR2 as YYREEE (reference sequence). Trimming pared 4 bases from V and 5 bases from J, leaving 15 bases between. The CDR3 nucleotides are TGTGCCAGCAGCCAACAGGGTTTATCGACTGAAGCTTTCTTT. Protein product: CASSQQGLSTEAFF.

The chain has TRBV20-1 and TRBJ2-1, with D possibly TRBD1 on 8 matching bases. This CDR3 has 16 amino acids. Trimming pared 1 base from V and 4 bases from J, leaving 17 bases between. Germline V CDR1 and CDR2: DFQATT, SNEGSKA (reference sequence). The CDR3 DNA follows: TGCAGTGCTAGAGTCCAGACAGGGGAGGGTTACAATGAGCAGTTCTTC. Translating gives CSARVQTGEGYNEQFF.

This clonotype was seen a few times. The chain has TRBV7-6 and TRBJ1-3; 9 bases map to TRBD1. J lost 8 bases, V lost 3 bases, and 5 bases had no gene match. Germline values: CDR1 SGHVS, CDR2 FNYEAQ. This CDR3 region has 14 residues. CDR3 sequence reads: CASSFGQGLYTIYF. For the CDR3, the DNA is TGTGCCAGCAGCTTCGGACAGGGGTTGTACACCATATATTTT.

This clonotype was seen more than once but under ten times. This sequence joins TRBV20-1 and TRBJ1-6, with D perhaps matching TRBD1 (5 bases). Germline V gives CDR1 DFQATT, CDR2 SNEGSKA (reference sequence). V was cut by 0 bases and J by 7 bases, with 19 bases left in between. The CDR3 loop spans 17 amino acids. The chain's CDR3 is CSARDWAGTGENSPLHF. DNA of the CDR3: TGCAGTGCTAGAGATTGGGCAGGGACGGGGGAGAATTCACCCCTCCACTTT.

This clonotype was counted only a few times. The chain employs TRBV18 and TRBJ1-5; D not resolved. This CDR3 is 13 amino acids long. The V gene's germline CDR1 is KGHSH and CDR2 LQKENI. V lost 3 bases and J 5 bases, leaving 8 bases between the germline ends. The CDR3 loop reads CASSPGGDQPQHF. CDR3 sequence (DNA): TGTGCCAGCTCACCGGGCGGGGATCAGCCCCAGCATTTT.

This chain links TRBV28 with TRBJ1-5; no clear D. Germline V gene sequence: CDR1 MDHEN, CDR2 SYDVKM. Trimming took 3 bases from V and 6 from J, leaving 12 bases between them. CDR3 size: 14 residues. The CDR3 DNA follows: TGTGCCAGCAGTTTGACCGGGGTCGTTCAGCCCCAGCATTTT. It is translated as CASSLTGVVQPQHF.

The V gene is TRBV7-7, the J gene TRBJ2-3; D is undetermined. Germline V gene data show CDR1 as SSHAT and CDR2 as FNYEAQ (reference sequence). V lost 4 bases, J lost 4 bases, and 9 bases lay in between. CDR3 length equals 13 residues. The CDR3 DNA reads as TGTGCCAGCAGCTACCAGGATGCAGATACGCAGTATTTT. It translates to CASSYQDADTQYF. The full variable domain, its missing parts supplied by reference TRBV7-7 and TRBJ2-3, is GAGVSQSPRYKVTKRGQDVTLRCDPISSHATLYWYQQALGQGPEFLTYFNYEAQPDKSGLPSDRFSAERPEGSISTLTIQRTEQRDSAMYRCASSYQDADTQYFGPGTRLTVL.

This clonotype has a handful of counts. The chain carries TRBV20-1 and TRBJ1-1; D gene ambiguous. Germline loops: CDR1 DFQATT, CDR2 SNEGSKA (reference sequence). The CDR3 runs 12 residues. Between the trimmed V and J ends, which lost 0 bases and 0 bases, there was a span of 2 bases. The CDR3 coding sequence is TGCAGTGCTAGAGAGATGAACACTGAAGCTTTCTTT. It is translated as CSAREMNTEAFF.

The sample holds a few counts of this clonotype. The chain couples TRBV28 to TRBJ2-7, with a weak D call TRBD2 (5 bases). Trimming shortened V by 7 bases and J by 0 bases, and 16 bases separated the two germline ends. From germline, CDR1 is MDHEN and CDR2 SYDVKM. This CDR3 has 15 amino acids. CDR3 nucleotide sequence: TGTGCCAGCACCAGACCCGGACTGGGCTCCTACGAGCAGTACTTC. Translating it yields CASTRPGLGSYEQYF.

The rearrangement uses TRBV20-1 and TRBJ2-7; 7 nucleotides match TRBD2. Unmatched junction bases numbered 10, after V lost 6 bases and J lost 2 bases. This CDR3 comprises 14 residues. Germline CDR1 DFQATT, CDR2 SNEGSKA (reference sequence). The CDR3 nucleotides are TGCAGTGCCCCCTTACTAGCGTTTACCTACGAGCAGTACTTC. Its protein is CSAPLLAFTYEQYF.